These 27 T cell receptor beta chains came from one sample sequenced in a study of OX40 agonist ivuxolimab in advanced cancers. The table came from immunoSEQ multiplex PCR; TCRdb's copy has only in-frame clones and leaves some out. The data show tens of thousands of clones, around four fifths seen once. The specimen was CD4+ or CD8+ T cells sorted from blood, collected in a trial of the OX40 agonist ivuxolimab. Source of these receptors: an adult with an advanced solid tumor such as melanoma, head and neck, liver or kidney cancer.

This chain connects TRBV19 to TRBJ2-3; a weak D match, TRBD2 (5 bases). The germline V gene encodes CDR1 LNHDA and CDR2 SQIVND (reference sequence). The length of the CDR3 is 12 residues. Trimming took 6 bases from V and 5 from J, leaving 9 bases between them. CDR3 protein: CASRGVGDTQYF. The CDR3 DNA sequence: TGTGCCAGTAGGGGAGTCGGAGATACGCAGTATTTT.

The genes are TRBV10-3 and TRBJ1-1; D remains unclear. CDR1 ENHRY and CDR2 SYGVKD come from the germline V gene. Trimming removed 6 bases at V and 0 bases at J, with 17 bases between. This CDR3 comprises 16 residues. The CDR3 DNA is TGTGCCATCAGCTTAGGTGGGCAGATATTGAACACTGAAGCTTTCTTT. This encodes CAISLGGQILNTEAFF.

This chain uses TRBV28 with TRBJ1-1; D possibly corresponds to TRBD1 (6 bases). Germline-derived CDR1 and CDR2 are MDHEN and SYDVKM. The CDR3 is 15 amino acids. V gave up 6 bases and J gave up 0 bases, with 14 bases separating them. The CDR3 spells CASSKSRGLNTEAFF. CDR3 in DNA: TGTGCCAGCAGCAAAAGCAGGGGCCTGAACACTGAAGCTTTCTTT. Using reference TRBV28 and TRBJ1-1 for the parts outside the CDR3, the full variable domain is DVKVTQSSRYLVKRTGEKVFLECVQDMDHENMFWYRQDPGLGLRLIYFSYDVKMKEKGDIPEGYSVSREKKERFSLILESASTNQTSMYLCASSKSRGLNTEAFFGQGTRLTVV.

This chain links TRBV6-1 with TRBJ1-1; 7 nucleotides match TRBD1. In germline, CDR1 is MNHNS, CDR2 SASEGT. The CDR3 is 13 residues long. Unmatched junction bases numbered 6, after V lost 10 bases and J lost 1 base. The CDR3 loop reads CATARGWNTEAFF. The CDR3, as DNA: TGTGCCACCGCCAGGGGGTGGAACACTGAAGCTTTCTTT.

This chain uses TRBV2 with TRBJ2-3; D gene unclear. This CDR3 is 14 amino acids long. Germline CDR1 reads SNHLY; CDR2 reads FYNNEI. The V and J ends lost 3 bases and 6 bases respectively, with 13 bases between them. CDR3 DNA sequence: TGTGCCAGCAGTGATTTGACGGGTGTGGATACGCAGTATTTT. Translation: CASSDLTGVDTQYF.

The chain combines TRBV6-6 with TRBJ2-5; 10 nucleotides line up with TRBD2. The germline V gene encodes CDR1 MNHNY and CDR2 SVGAGI (reference sequence). V lost 4 bases to trimming and J lost 6 bases; unmatched junction nucleotides: 5. This CDR3 region has 14 residues. CDR3 amino acids: CASSFSGGPQTQYF. The CDR3 coding sequence is TGTGCCAGCAGTTTTAGCGGGGGGCCCCAGACCCAGTACTTC.

This chain joins TRBV9 and TRBJ2-7; 9 bases map to TRBD2. V trimming: 0 bases; J trimming: 3 bases; junction bases outside the gene matches: 7. Germline V gene sequence: CDR1 SGDLS, CDR2 YYNGEE. The CDR3 has 16 amino acids. In nucleotides, the CDR3 is TGTGCCAGCAGCGTAGGCGGGAGGGGGACATACTACGAGCAGTACTTC. It translates to CASSVGGRGTYYEQYF.

The rearrangement uses TRBV7-9 and TRBJ1-5; no firm D call. This CDR3 has 13 residues. The germline gives CDR1 SEHNR, CDR2 FQNEAQ (reference sequence). V was shortened by 7 bases and J by 5 bases, with 12 bases between the two germline ends. The CDR3 protein is CASTLYPDQPQHF. The CDR3 nucleotides are TGTGCCAGCACCCTATACCCGGATCAGCCCCAGCATTTT.

CDR3 in DNA: TGTGCCAGCAATTACCTTGGGGGGGTGGCCAAAAACATTCAGTACTTC. This sequence encodes CASNYLGGVAKNIQYF. The rearrangement links TRBV2 to TRBJ2-4; 7 nucleotides match TRBD2. This CDR3 is built from 16 residues. Germline V CDR1 and CDR2: SNHLY, FYNNEI. After removal of 7 bases from V and 1 base from J, the junction contained 10 bases not matched to a gene.

The chain carries TRBV27 and TRBJ2-5, with 9 bases lining up with TRBD1. The DNA end is a closer match to TRBJ2-7, so the J assignment may be wrong. Germline V CDR1 and CDR2: MNHEY, SMNVEV (reference sequence). This CDR3 region has 14 residues. Here the CDR3 DNA reads TGTGCCAGCAAGCCGGGACAGGGATCCTACGAGCAGTACTTC. It encodes CASKPGQGSYEQYF.

This clone has only a few counts. The rearrangement uses TRBV19 and TRBJ1-2; no firm D call. The CDR3 is made up of 13 amino acids. Germline V gives CDR1 LNHDA, CDR2 SQIVND (reference sequence). V was trimmed by 6 bases and J by 0 bases, leaving 8 bases between them. The DNA of the CDR3 is TGTGCCAGTAGCCAACAATCTAACTATGGCTACACCTTC. Protein product: CASSQQSNYGYTF.

The chain has TRBV7-8 and TRBJ2-7, with no clear D. Trimming cost V 1 base and J 6 bases, with 13 bases left between them. CDR3 size: 14 residues. Germline assignment: CDR1 SGHVS and CDR2 FQNEAQ. CDR3 loop: CASSLEATSLEQYV. CDR3 coding DNA: TGTGCCAGCAGCTTAGAGGCTACAAGTCTCGAGCAGTACGTC.

The V call is TRBV5-1, the J call TRBJ1-1; TRBD1 matches 7 bases. The CDR3 length is 16 residues. The germline gives CDR1 SGHRS, CDR2 YFSETQ. The V and J ends lost 5 bases and 5 bases, in that order; junction bases with no gene match: 15. The chain's CDR3 is CASSREGARGKTEAFF. The CDR3 DNA sequence: TGCGCCAGCAGTCGAGAGGGGGCGCGGGGGAAAACTGAAGCTTTCTTT.

This sequence joins TRBV5-1 and TRBJ1-6, with 9 bases that match TRBD1. Trimming took 4 bases from V and 7 from J; bases not matched to a gene: 3. The CDR3 covers 14 residues. CDR1 is SGHRS, CDR2 YFSETQ, per germline. The chain's CDR3 is CASSRDRANSPLHF. CDR3 DNA: TGCGCCAGCAGCCGGGACAGGGCGAATTCACCCCTCCACTTT.

The chain carries TRBV2 and TRBJ1-1; 11 bases match TRBD1. V was clipped by 6 bases and J by 1 base; unmatched bases: 4. The CDR3 contains 15 residues. CDR1 is SNHLY, CDR2 FYNNEI, per germline. Here the CDR3 reads CASSWDRGENTEAFF. The CDR3 DNA sequence: TGTGCCAGCAGCTGGGACAGGGGGGAGAACACTGAAGCTTTCTTT.

The rearrangement uses TRBV5-6 and TRBJ2-3, with 11 bases fitting TRBD2. CDR3 size: 18 residues. V was clipped by 4 bases and J by 1 base; unmatched bases: 11. CDR1 is SGHDT, CDR2 YYEEEE, per germline. CDR3 sequence (DNA): TGTGCCAGCAGCGGGGCCGTACTAGCGGGAGTCGGCACAGATACGCAGTATTTT. It codes for CASSGAVLAGVGTDTQYF.

V is TRBV4-1 and J is TRBJ2-4, with D possibly TRBD2 on 6 matching bases. Deletions cut 0 bases from V and 1 base from J, with 19 bases between. This CDR3 region has 19 residues. Germline CDR1 and CDR2: MGHRA and YSYEKL. CDR3 sequence (DNA): TGCGCCAGCAGCCAAGATCTAGGGGCGGGGATAGGGGCCAAAAACATTCAGTACTTC. It is translated as CASSQDLGAGIGAKNIQYF.

This chain connects TRBV6-5 to TRBJ2-2; D might be TRBD1 (6 bases). The CDR3 sequence is 13 residues long. V was clipped by 8 bases and J by 6 bases, with 13 bases between them. The V gene's germline CDR1 is MNHEY and CDR2 SVGAGI. The CDR3 sequence: CASRRGGAGELFF. The CDR3 bases are TGTGCCAGCCGCAGAGGGGGAGCCGGGGAGCTGTTTTTT.

Note on this clone: Other nucleotide sequences in the sample specify the same CDR3. CDR3 amino acids: CAWSGFNYGYTF. CDR3 in DNA: TGTGCCTGGAGTGGCTTTAACTATGGCTACACCTTC. The chain links TRBV30 to TRBJ1-2; D not certain. The CDR3 is made up of 12 amino acids. V lost 1 base to trimming and J lost 1 base, with 4 bases between them. The germline V gene has CDR1 GTSNPN and CDR2 SVGIG (reference sequence).

This chain connects TRBV28 to TRBJ2-3, with D uncertain. The V end lost 3 bases, the J end lost 5 bases, and 6 bases lay between the germline ends. This CDR3 contains 12 residues. Germline loops: CDR1 MDHEN, CDR2 SYDVKM. The CDR3 bases are TGTGCCAGCAGTTTCCAGCGAGATACGCAGTATTTT. Translated, it gives CASSFQRDTQYF.

The chain couples TRBV6-6 to TRBJ2-7, with D maybe TRBD1 (5 bases). V lost 6 bases, J lost 2 bases, and 14 bases lay in between. CDR3 length: 14 residues. From germline, CDR1 is MNHNY and CDR2 SVGAGI (reference sequence). This CDR3 is CASRTRGHPYEQYV. The DNA for the CDR3 is TGTGCCAGCAGAACCCGAGGACATCCCTACGAGCAGTACGTC.

The rearrangement uses TRBV28 and TRBJ2-3, with TRBD2 identical over 10 bases. Germline V CDR1 and CDR2: MDHEN, SYDVKM. The CDR3 is made up of 15 amino acids. Trimming cost V 6 bases and J 4 bases; bases outside gene matches: 7. CDR3 in DNA: TGTGCCAGCAGCCATGGACTAGCGGAGTCAGATACGCAGTATTTT. This encodes CASSHGLAESDTQYF.

The chain couples TRBV9 to TRBJ2-2; weak D call: TRBD1 (6 bases). Germline CDR1 SGDLS, CDR2 YYNGEE. The CDR3 sequence is 14 residues long. Deletions cut 2 bases from V and 7 bases from J, with 12 bases between. Here the CDR3 DNA reads TGTGCCAGCAGCGTTGCCTGGGGGCACGGGGAGCTGTTTTTT. Translated: CASSVAWGHGELFF.

V is TRBV6-5 and J is TRBJ1-2; 7 bases line up with TRBD1. Germline CDR1 reads MNHEY; CDR2 reads SVGAGI. The CDR3 runs to 13 residues. V dropped 2 bases and J dropped 6; count of bases not matched to a gene: 3. The DNA of the CDR3 is TGTGCCAGCAGTTACCTCGACAGGGATGGCTACACCTTC. Amino acids: CASSYLDRDGYTF.

The J gene is TRBJ2-2, the V gene TRBV6-4; D gene uncertain. Trimming cost V 3 bases and J 8 bases, with 7 bases left between them. In germline, CDR1 is MRHNA, CDR2 SNTAGT. This CDR3 contains 12 residues. Here the CDR3 DNA reads TGTGCCAGCAGTGATTATACGGGGGAGCTGTTTTTT. Amino acids: CASSDYTGELFF.

V and J are TRBV9 and TRBJ2-1; D may be TRBD1 or TRBD2 (5 bases each). The CDR3 sequence is 12 residues long. The V gene lost 0 bases and the J gene lost 9 bases, with 7 bases spanning the gap. The germline V gene encodes CDR1 SGDLS and CDR2 YYNGEE. Here the CDR3 DNA reads TGTGCCAGCAGCGTAGGAGGGGTTGAGCAGTTCTTC. This sequence encodes CASSVGGVEQFF.

The chain couples TRBV29-1 to TRBJ2-1, with 14 positions matching TRBD2. The V and J ends lost 0 bases and 0 bases, in that order; junction bases with no gene match: 16. Germline V gives CDR1 SQVTM, CDR2 ANQGSEA. The CDR3 length is 22 residues. The CDR3 loop reads CSVEDLRPRTSGGHSSYNEQFF. CDR3 in DNA: TGCAGCGTTGAAGATCTTCGGCCACGGACTAGCGGGGGGCATAGCTCCTACAATGAGCAGTTCTTC.